The clone carrying this T cell receptor beta chain was found once. Trimming took 6 bases from V and 4 from J; bases not matched to a gene: 4. The V gene's germline CDR1 is KGHDR and CDR2 SFDVKD. CDR3 length: 15 amino acids. The data were taken from a study of blood T cell repertoires in COVID-19. As for the study in general: Acute and convalescent COVID-19 specimens originated in the United States, Italy and Spain. Sample material is recorded as cDNA or gDNA derived from T cells, B-cell-depleted T cells, or PBMCs.

Per the study methods: Estimates of nucleated cell counts were drawn from the amplification of reference gene primers. TCRdb's table, derived via immunoSEQ multiplex PCR, lists solely in-frame clones and lacks some. The V and J calls and clone size are taken from that table; D and trimming were inferred from the DNA. The repertoire holds roughly 230,000 clones, 75% to 85% seen once, with over 4.5% in the top ten. The clonotype was recovered from a human donor in a cohort sampled during active COVID-19. Sequences were obtained from peripheral blood. This chain joins TRBV24-1 and TRBJ2-3; TRBD2 agrees at 12 bases. CDR3 protein: CATSTLAGGADTQYF. The CDR3 nucleotides are TGTGCCACCAGTACGCTAGCGGGAGGGGCAGATACGCAGTATTTT.